This T cell receptor beta chain stems from a study of OX40 agonist ivuxolimab in advanced cancers. Study details: Across the patients, intravenous ivuxolimab was delivered every 2 weeks at 0.01 to 10 mg/kg. Prior checkpoint blockade (anti-PD-1, anti-PD-L1 or anti-CTLA-4) was permitted; approximately 44% had it. Study-wide results and caveats: Not determined was the antigen specificity of the expanded peripheral T cells. In the 0.1 to 3.0 mg/kg range, CD4+ and CD8+ blood T cells had expanded clonally by week 6.

Germline lookup yields CDR1 MNHEY and CDR2 SMNVEV (reference sequence). CDR3 length equals 14 residues. The V segment lost 4 bases and the J segment 7 bases; nucleotides outside the gene matches: 4. The data were produced by immunoSEQ multiplex PCR, yet TCRdb's version contains in-frame clones alone and is incomplete. Among 70,000 or so clones listed, 85% were seen once. This clone was observed a single time. Its antigen is as yet unknown. This receptor was identified in an adult with an advanced solid tumor such as melanoma, head and neck, liver or kidney cancer. Sequences were derived from CD4+ or CD8+ T cells sorted from blood, sampled in a trial of the OX40 agonist ivuxolimab. The rearrangement joins TRBV27 to TRBJ1-4; 9 bases fit TRBD1. The CDR3 DNA is TGTGCCAGCAGTTATCTGGGACAGGGTGAAAAACTGTTTTTT. This codes for CASSYLGQGEKLFF. The full variable domain, rest sourced from reference TRBV27 and TRBJ1-4, is EAQVTQNPRYLITVTGKKLTVTCSQNMNHEYMSWYRQDPGLGLRQIYYSMNVEVTDKGDVPEGYKVSRKEKRNFPLILESPSPNQTSLYFCASSYLGQGEKLFFGSGTQLSVL.